A single sample is the source of the 21 T cell receptor beta chains below, sequenced in a study of control samples from healthy donors and cancer patients. This table comes from immunoSEQ multiplex PCR, and its TCRdb copy is limited to in-frame clones, with some not included. Its table lists roughly 200,000 clones. Sequencing used blood. The receptor source for this set is a young woman in good health.

The chain recombines TRBV9 with TRBJ1-6; D possibly corresponds to TRBD1 (6 bases). This CDR3 spans 16 amino acids. V was shortened by 4 bases and J by 1 base, with 12 bases between the two germline ends. CDR1 is SGDLS, CDR2 YYNGEE, per germline. The CDR3 loop reads CASSITQGSYNSPLHF. CDR3 in DNA: TGTGCCAGCAGCATCACCCAGGGGTCCTATAATTCACCCCTCCACTTT.

The chain combines TRBV5-1 with TRBJ1-5; 11 bases are a match to TRBD1. Germline CDR1 SGHRS, CDR2 YFSETQ. The CDR3 spans 19 residues. The V and J ends lost 0 bases and 7 bases, in that order; junction bases with no gene match: 15. This CDR3 reads CASSLDRYVGQGVVQPQHF. The CDR3 DNA reads as TGCGCCAGCAGCTTGGACCGGTACGTGGGACAGGGGGTTGTACAGCCCCAGCATTTT.

J is TRBJ2-1 and V is TRBV4-1, with D hard to call. Deletions cut 1 base from V and 3 bases from J, with 1 base between. Germline CDR1 and CDR2: MGHRA and YSYEKL. The CDR3 loop spans 12 amino acids. For the CDR3, the DNA is TGCGCCAGCAGCCAAGTCTACAATGAGCAGTTCTTC. Translating gives CASSQVYNEQFF.

The chain links TRBV12-3 or TRBV12-4 to TRBJ2-1, with D unresolved. There are 13 residues in the CDR3. V was shortened by 0 bases and J by 6 bases, with 6 bases between the two germline ends. The chain's CDR3 is CASSLATSNEQFF. Written as DNA, the CDR3 is TGTGCCAGCAGTTTAGCCACTTCCAATGAGCAGTTCTTC.

V gene TRBV5-4 combines with J gene TRBJ1-1, with TRBD1 matching 8 bases. Per the germline V gene, CDR1 is SGHNT and CDR2 is YYREEE (reference sequence). V lost 4 bases to trimming and J lost 5 bases; unmatched junction nucleotides: 7. The length of the CDR3 is 14 residues. The CDR3 reads CASSTGQGNTEAFF. In DNA, the CDR3 is TGTGCCAGCAGCACCGGACAGGGTAATACTGAAGCTTTCTTT.

The V and J genes are TRBV13 and TRBJ1-1; D unclear. Per the germline V gene, CDR1 is PRHDT and CDR2 is FYEKMQ (reference sequence). The CDR3 has 12 residues. V was cut by 0 bases and J by 7 bases, with 6 bases left in between. The CDR3 here is CASSLGALEAFF. The CDR3 coding sequence is TGTGCCAGCAGCTTAGGCGCCCTTGAAGCTTTCTTT. The full variable domain, in which reference TRBV13 and TRBJ1-1 provide the parts outside the CDR3, is AAGVIQSPRHLIKEKRETATLKCYPIPRHDTVYWYQQGPGQDPQFLISFYEKMQSDKGSIPDRFSAQQFSDYHSELNMSSLELGDSALYFCASSLGALEAFFGQGTRLTVV.

The CDR3 DNA follows: TGTGCCAGCAGTTCAGGGACAGGGGGAAACGAGCAGTACTTC. This translates into CASSSGTGGNEQYF. This sequence joins TRBV5-5 and TRBJ2-7, with 11 positions matching TRBD1. The CDR3 is made up of 14 amino acids. Germline-derived CDR1 and CDR2 are SGHKS and YYEKEE (reference sequence). V lost 5 bases, J lost 5 bases, and 6 bases stayed unmatched.

The V call is TRBV14, the J call TRBJ2-2; 7 bases line up with TRBD1. The CDR3 sequence is 18 residues long. Trimming removed 2 bases from V and 0 bases from J; junction bases left unmatched: 9. CDR1 and CDR2 from the germline V gene are SGHDN and FVKESK. CDR3 in DNA: TGTGCCAGCAGCCAACTCGGACGCACAGGGGCGAACACCGGGGAGCTGTTTTTT. It encodes CASSQLGRTGANTGELFF.

V usage is TRBV24-1 and J usage is TRBJ2-7, with 8 nucleotides matching TRBD2. Germline CDR1 is KGHDR and CDR2 is SFDVKD. The CDR3 length is 13 residues. V was clipped by 1 base and J by 6 bases; unmatched bases: 1. The CDR3 here is CATSDLLAAEQYF. In DNA, the CDR3 is TGTGCCACCAGTGATTTACTAGCGGCCGAGCAGTACTTC.

The V call is TRBV6-4, the J call TRBJ2-1; D is unresolved. Germline V CDR1 and CDR2: MRHNA, SNTAGT. This CDR3 is 12 amino acids long. V was clipped by 3 bases and J by 5 bases, with 5 bases between them. This chain's CDR3 is CASSDYNNEQFF. CDR3 nucleotide sequence: TGTGCCAGCAGTGATTATAACAATGAGCAGTTCTTC.

The chain links TRBV3-1 (or the pseudogene TRBV3-2) to TRBJ2-5; 7 positions agree with TRBD1. Germline V gene sequence: CDR1 LGHDT, CDR2 YNNKEL (reference sequence). The CDR3 runs to 14 residues. The V gene end was trimmed by 8 bases and the J gene end by 5 bases; junction bases not matched to a gene: 11. CDR3 nucleotides: TGTGCCAGCGAGGGTTGGAAGGACAGGGAGACCCAGTACTTC. Protein sequence: CASEGWKDRETQYF.

The rearrangement joins TRBV14 to TRBJ2-5; no clear D. This CDR3 comprises 13 residues. The germline CDR1 and CDR2 sequences are SGHDN and FVKESK. Between the trimmed V and J ends, which lost 0 bases and 6 bases, there was a span of 8 bases. The CDR3 DNA reads as TGTGCCAGCAGCCAAGATGGGGTCAAGACCCAGTACTTC. This sequence encodes CASSQDGVKTQYF.

The chain carries TRBV28 and TRBJ2-1, with a tentative D call TRBD2 (5 bases). Trimming pared 3 bases from V and 4 bases from J, leaving 10 bases between. This CDR3 has 14 residues. Germline V gene lookup returns CDR1 MDHEN and CDR2 SYDVKM. The DNA of the CDR3 is TGTGCCAGCAGTTTCGTACCGGGGTACAATGAGCAGTTCTTC. Amino acid sequence: CASSFVPGYNEQFF.

The chain links TRBV5-4 to TRBJ1-3; D unclear. The length of the CDR3 is 16 residues. Trimming removed 0 bases from V and 1 base from J, with 11 bases in between. From germline, CDR1 is SGHNT and CDR2 YYREEE (reference sequence). Written as DNA, the CDR3 is TGTGCCAGCAGCTTGGGCAGCGTCACATCTGGAAACACCATATATTTT. It yields the protein CASSLGSVTSGNTIYF.

The chain is built from TRBV10-3 and TRBJ1-1; TRBD1 aligns across 8 bases. This CDR3 has 14 amino acids. Germline-derived CDR1 and CDR2 are ENHRY and SYGVKD. The ends lost 11 bases at V and 5 bases at J; junction bases unmatched: 13. The CDR3 DNA sequence: TGTGCCGTGGCCGATACAGGGGGTTGGACTGAAGCTTTCTTT. It is translated as CAVADTGGWTEAFF.

This chain uses TRBV27 with TRBJ2-7, with 7 bases lining up with TRBD1. The CDR3 length is 13 residues. CDR1 and CDR2 (germline): MNHEY, SMNVEV (reference sequence). J lost 3 bases, V lost 9 bases, and 8 bases had no gene match. The CDR3 sequence: CASLDRANYEQYF. In DNA, the CDR3 is TGTGCCAGTCTCGACAGGGCCAACTACGAGCAGTACTTC.

This chain joins TRBV19 and TRBJ1-2; a possible D gene is TRBD1 (5 bases). The germline gives CDR1 LNHDA, CDR2 SQIVND (reference sequence). The CDR3 is made up of 15 amino acids. V lost 8 bases to trimming and J lost 0 bases, with 16 bases between them. CDR3 loop: CASWGSLRTNYGYTF. The DNA of the CDR3 is TGTGCCAGTTGGGGCAGCTTGAGAACTAACTATGGCTACACCTTC.

The V call is TRBV2, the J call TRBJ1-2; 9 bases line up with TRBD1. CDR3 length: 13 residues. V lost 6 bases and J lost 4; bases outside the gene matches: 3. CDR1 SNHLY and CDR2 FYNNEI come from the germline V gene. Written as DNA, the CDR3 is TGTGCCAGCAGCCCGGGACAGGGCTATGGCTACACCTTC. The encoded protein is CASSPGQGYGYTF.

This chain connects TRBV6-1 to TRBJ2-4; a possible D gene is TRBD2 (6 bases). CDR3 length equals 16 residues. Trimming took off 0 bases at V and 6 bases at J, with 15 bases between the two ends. In germline, CDR1 is MNHNS, CDR2 SASEGT. Written as DNA, the CDR3 is TGTGCCAGCAGTGAAGCGGTTTTCTACGGGGGAAACATTCAGTACTTC. Translated, it gives CASSEAVFYGGNIQYF.

The V and J genes are TRBV7-2 and TRBJ2-5, with a weak D call TRBD1 (5 bases). The CDR3 sequence is 15 residues long. Looked up from germline, CDR1 is SGHTA and CDR2 is FQGNSA. V was clipped by 4 bases and J by 3 bases, with 15 bases between them. The CDR3 loop reads CASSSPIGQKETQYF. CDR3 nucleotides: TGTGCCAGCAGCTCGCCGATAGGACAAAAAGAGACCCAGTACTTC.

CDR3 loop: CASSLAPSGGTDTQYF. CDR3 in DNA: TGTGCCAGCAGCTTAGCCCCTAGCGGGGGAACAGATACGCAGTATTTT. The gene calls are TRBV7-2 and TRBJ2-3, with TRBD2 matching 10 bases. The V segment lost 0 bases and the J segment 3 bases; nucleotides outside the gene matches: 3. The V gene's germline CDR1 is SGHTA and CDR2 FQGNSA. CDR3 length: 16 amino acids.